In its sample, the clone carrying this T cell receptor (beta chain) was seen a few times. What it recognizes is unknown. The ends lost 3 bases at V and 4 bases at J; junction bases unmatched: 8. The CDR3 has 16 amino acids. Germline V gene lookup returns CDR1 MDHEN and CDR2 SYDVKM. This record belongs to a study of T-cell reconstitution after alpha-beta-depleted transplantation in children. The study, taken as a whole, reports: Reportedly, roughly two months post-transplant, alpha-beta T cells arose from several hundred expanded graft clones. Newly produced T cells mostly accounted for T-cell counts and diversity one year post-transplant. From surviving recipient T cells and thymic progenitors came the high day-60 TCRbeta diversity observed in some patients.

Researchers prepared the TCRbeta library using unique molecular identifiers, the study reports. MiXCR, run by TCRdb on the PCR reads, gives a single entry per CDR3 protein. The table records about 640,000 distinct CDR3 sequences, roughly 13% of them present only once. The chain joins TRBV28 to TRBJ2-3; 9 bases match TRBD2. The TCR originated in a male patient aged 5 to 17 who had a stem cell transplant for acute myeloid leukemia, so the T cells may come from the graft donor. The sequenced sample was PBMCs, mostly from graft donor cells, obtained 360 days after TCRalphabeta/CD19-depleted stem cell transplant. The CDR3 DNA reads TGTGCCAGCAGTTTCGGGCTAGCGGGATTCGCAGATACGCAGTATTTT. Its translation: CASSFGLAGFADTQYF.